The sample holds many counts of the clone carrying this TCR beta chain. The data originate from a study of T-cell reconstitution after alpha-beta-depleted transplantation in children. The CDR3 has 14 residues. The V end was cut by 6 bases, the J end by 8 bases, with 17 bases between. Molecular barcoding with unique molecular identifiers was used for the TCRbeta library. One entry per CDR3 protein results from TCRdb running MiXCR on the PCR reads. In the table there are around 600,000 distinct CDR3 sequences, about 10% of which are singletons. Material: PBMCs from the stem cell graft donor, obtained from the stem cell graft. The receptor was derived from a human donor who donated a stem cell graft to a child with acute myeloid leukemia. V and J are TRBV12-3 or TRBV12-4 and TRBJ1-3, with D unclear. The CDR3 loop is CASRTRGGEYTIYF. CDR3 DNA: TGTGCCAGCAGGACCCGGGGTGGGGAATACACCATATATTTT.